The entry below describes one T cell receptor beta chain. These data belong to a study of blood T cell repertoires in COVID-19. Study-level background: Spain, Italy and the United States supplied samples that represented acute and convalescent COVID-19. T cells, B-cell-depleted T cells, or PBMCs provided the cDNA or gDNA that served as material.

In the original workflow: Reference gene primer amplification gave nucleated cell count estimates. The method was immunoSEQ multiplex PCR; TCRdb's version includes in-frame clones alone and lacks a portion of them. D and trimming were read from the DNA, whereas the V and J calls and clone size are those reported in that table. The table includes 150,000 or so clones, roughly four fifths detected once. The CDR3 totals 19 residues. V shed 0 bases, J shed 2 bases, and the junction held 12 bases outside the gene matches. Germline V gene lookup returns CDR1 SGDLS and CDR2 YYNGEE. The sample consisted of peripheral blood. V is TRBV9 and J is TRBJ2-1; 9 nucleotides match TRBD2. This TCR came from a woman aged 60-75 years with COVID-19, enrolled during active disease. In nucleotides, the CDR3 is TGTGCCAGCAGCGTAGCCAGCGGGAGGCTTGGTTGGGCCTACAATGAGCAGTTCTTC. This sequence encodes CASSVASGRLGWAYNEQFF. Using reference TRBV9 and TRBJ2-1 for the parts outside the CDR3, the full variable domain is DSGVTQTPKHLITATGQRVTLRCSPRSGDLSVYWYQQSLDQGLQFLIQYYNGEERAKGNILERFSAQQFPDLHSELNLSSLELGDSALYFCASSVASGRLGWAYNEQFFGPGTRLTVL.